Each of the 27 T cell receptor beta chains below was sequenced from the same sample in a study of human T cells and chemical hapten exposure. Specified time point: pre-sensitization, week 0. Sample treatment: therapeutic diphenylcyclopropenone sensitization with weekly scalp DPC. TCRdb used MiXCR to reprocess the RACE reads, holding one entry per CDR3 protein. The sample contains a few hundred thousand distinct CDR3 sequences, 4.5% to 5.5% of which appear only once. The input for sequencing was whole blood, taken in connection with sensitization to the hapten diphenylcyclopropenone (DPC). Every receptor here comes from a young woman with alopecia areata. Some clones in this sample may be carry-over from other donors' samples.

Only a few counts were recorded for this clonotype. The gene calls are TRBV4-2 and TRBJ2-3; a weak D match, TRBD2 (7 bases). This CDR3 has 17 amino acids. Germline CDR1 LGHNA, CDR2 YNFKEQ. The V gene lost 0 bases and the J gene lost 5 bases, with 18 bases spanning the gap. The CDR3 sequence: CASSQDRGGQDRDTQYF. CDR3 DNA sequence: TGTGCCAGCAGCCAAGATAGGGGGGGGCAAGACAGAGATACGCAGTATTTT.

In its sample, this clonotype was seen a few times. This chain connects TRBV2 to TRBJ1-6; weak D call: TRBD1 (6 bases). V was clipped by 7 bases and J by 6 bases, with 13 bases between them. The CDR3 has 14 residues. CDR1 SNHLY and CDR2 FYNNEI come from the germline V gene. This chain's CDR3 is CASKKDSPNSPLHF. The CDR3 region has the DNA TGTGCCAGCAAGAAGGACAGCCCTAATTCACCCCTCCACTTT.

This clonotype was detected a few times. This chain links TRBV6-5 with TRBJ1-1, with 7 bases that match TRBD1. Trimming cost V 5 bases and J 6 bases; bases outside gene matches: 12. Germline lookup yields CDR1 MNHEY and CDR2 SVGAGI. The CDR3 totals 15 residues. The CDR3, as DNA: TGTGCCAGCAGTAAGACACCAGGGGGATTTGCTGAAGCTTTCTTT. Translating gives CASSKTPGGFAEAFF.

This clonotype turned up a few times. J is TRBJ2-1 and V is TRBV20-1; D possibly corresponds to TRBD2 (6 bases). The length of the CDR3 is 13 residues. Germline-derived CDR1 and CDR2 are DFQATT and SNEGSKA (reference sequence). V lost 7 bases to trimming and J lost 1 base, with 11 bases between them. In DNA, the CDR3 is TGCAGTGTAAGGGCGGGGTCCTACAATGAGCAGTTCTTC. It specifies CSVRAGSYNEQFF.

The sample holds a few counts of this clonotype. The chain is built from TRBV7-9 and TRBJ2-7, with 7 nucleotides matching TRBD1. From germline, CDR1 is SEHNR and CDR2 FQNEAQ (reference sequence). The CDR3 spans 15 residues. The V and J ends lost 5 bases and 4 bases, in that order; junction bases with no gene match: 11. This CDR3 is CASSKSQGVPYEQYF. The CDR3 coding sequence is TGTGCCAGCAGCAAATCGCAGGGGGTGCCTTACGAGCAGTACTTC.

Note on this clonotype: Being one base from a much bigger clone, this may be a read error. Because the CDR3 is missing its conserved closing phenylalanine or tryptophan, this is likely a read error. This chain joins TRBV12-3 or TRBV12-4 and TRBJ2-7; no reliable D call. V gave up 5 bases and J gave up 3 bases, with 11 bases separating them. The CDR3 is 13 amino acids. The CDR3 bases are TGTGCCAGCAGTGACCCCACCCGCTACGAGCAGTACCTC. Residues: CASSDPTRYEQYL.

The chain joins TRBV20-1 to TRBJ1-5, with D unclear. The germline CDR1 and CDR2 sequences are DFQATT and SNEGSKA (reference sequence). V lost 0 bases to trimming and J lost 4 bases, with 10 bases between them. This CDR3 has 14 residues. The CDR3 DNA reads as TGCAGTGCTAGAGATTTCGTCCAAAATCAGCCCCAGCATTTT. It yields the protein CSARDFVQNQPQHF.

The chain couples TRBV21-1 to TRBJ2-6; the D call TRBD1 from the table was never checked on the DNA. TRBV21-1 is labeled a pseudogene. The CDR3 runs to 18 residues. Here the CDR3 reads CASSTPDQGDAGANVLTF. CDR3 bases: TGTGCCAGCAGCACCCCAGATCAGGGGGATGCTGGGGCCAACGTCCTGACTTTC.

At least ten counts were recorded for this clonotype. The chain employs TRBV29-1 and TRBJ1-2; D is ambiguous. V lost 7 bases to trimming and J lost 1 base, with 10 bases between them. There are 12 residues in the CDR3. Germline V gene data show CDR1 as SQVTM and CDR2 as ANQGSEA. CDR3 nucleotides: TGCAGCGCCCGGACCGGTAACTATGGCTACACCTTC. This codes for CSARTGNYGYTF.

This clonotype has a handful of counts. CDR3 nucleotide sequence: TGTGCCAGCTCACAACAGATGAACACTGAAGCTTTCTTT. This codes for CASSQQMNTEAFF. The chain joins TRBV18 to TRBJ1-1; D is uncertain. V was clipped by 4 bases and J by 0 bases, with 6 bases between them. The CDR3 extends over 13 amino acids. Germline CDR1 and CDR2: KGHSH and LQKENI. The full variable domain, completed using reference TRBV18 and TRBJ1-1, is NAGVMQNPRHLVRRRGQEARLRCSPMKGHSHVYWYRQLPEEGLKFMVYLQKENIIDESGMPKERFSAEFPKEGPSILRIQQVVRGDSAAYFCASSQQMNTEAFFGQGTRLTVV.

The CDR3 reads CASRSQGEAGELFF. CDR3 bases: TGTGCCAGCAGGTCCCAGGGGGAAGCCGGGGAGCTGTTTTTT. The V and J genes are TRBV6-2 or TRBV6-3 and TRBJ2-2, with 7 bases identical to TRBD1. CDR3 length: 14 amino acids. Unmatched junction bases numbered 7, after V lost 6 bases and J lost 6 bases. The germline V gene encodes CDR1 MNHEY and CDR2 SVGEGT.

There are many counts of this clonotype. The chain joins TRBV7-9 to TRBJ2-5, with 12 bases matching TRBD2. This CDR3 spans 16 amino acids. Germline V gene lookup returns CDR1 SEHNR and CDR2 FQNEAQ (reference sequence). With 4 bases clipped from V and 0 bases from J, the junction kept 3 bases outside the gene matches. The CDR3 here is CASSSRLAGDQETQYF. CDR3 coding DNA: TGTGCCAGCAGCTCCCGACTAGCGGGGGACCAAGAGACCCAGTACTTC.

This clonotype has at least ten counts. This rearrangement joins TRBV11-2 to TRBJ2-5; D remains unclear. This CDR3 contains 14 residues. V lost 5 bases and J 3 bases, leaving 13 bases between the germline ends. Germline V gene data show CDR1 as SGHAT and CDR2 as FQNNGV. CDR3 nucleotides: TGTGCCAGCAGCCCGACGGGTAACGAAGAGACCCAGTACTTC. Encoded protein: CASSPTGNEETQYF.

This sequence joins TRBV4-2 and TRBJ1-3; D is uncertain. The CDR3 length is 15 residues. V shed 0 bases and J shed 4 bases, with 10 bases lying between them. CDR1 and CDR2 from the germline V gene are LGHNA and YNFKEQ. Here the CDR3 DNA reads TGTGCCAGCAGCCAAGAAAGGGCTAACGGAAACACCATATATTTT. Translated: CASSQERANGNTIYF.

The table lists this clonotype with many counts. This chain joins TRBV4-3 and TRBJ2-7, with 15 bases aligning to TRBD2. V gave up 4 bases and J gave up 5 bases; unmatched junction bases: 9. The V gene's germline CDR1 is LGHNA and CDR2 YSLEER. The CDR3 runs 17 residues. CDR3 DNA sequence: TGCGCCAGCAGCCCCCGGACTAGCGGGGGGGCTTTCGACGAGCAGTACTTC. Translated: CASSPRTSGGAFDEQYF.

The chain combines TRBV29-1 with TRBJ1-6, with 7 bases identical to TRBD1. V lost 0 bases and J lost 3; bases outside the gene matches: 8. CDR3 size: 17 residues. CDR1 is SQVTM and CDR2 is ANQGSEA in the germline V gene. The CDR3: CSVEDLGRGNYNSPLHF. DNA for the CDR3: TGCAGCGTTGAAGATCTGGGCAGGGGGAACTATAATTCACCCCTCCACTTT.

This clonotype was observed many times. The chain combines TRBV6-5 with TRBJ2-7; D may be TRBD1 (6 bases). Deletions cut 6 bases from V and 3 bases from J, with 12 bases between. CDR1 is MNHEY and CDR2 is SVGAGI in the germline V gene. CDR3 length equals 13 residues. The DNA for the CDR3 is TGTGCCAGCAGCAGGGGCCCAAACTACGAGCAGTACTTC. This sequence encodes CASSRGPNYEQYF.

This clonotype was observed a few times. CDR3 nucleotides: TGTGCCAGCAGCCAAGAGGACAGGGTCACTGAAGCTTTCTTT. Amino acids: CASSQEDRVTEAFF. The rearrangement joins TRBV4-2 to TRBJ1-1, with 8 bases identical to TRBD1. The germline V gene has CDR1 LGHNA and CDR2 YNFKEQ. V trimming: 0 bases; J trimming: 4 bases; junction bases outside the gene matches: 1. This CDR3 is 14 amino acids long.

The chain combines TRBV4-1 with TRBJ1-1, with a weak D call TRBD1 (5 bases). V lost 1 base and J lost 4, with 19 bases in between. Germline V gives CDR1 MGHRA, CDR2 YSYEKL. CDR3 size: 17 residues. CDR3 protein: CASSQGIRYGGGTEAFF. CDR3 coding DNA: TGCGCCAGCAGCCAAGGAATACGGTATGGGGGAGGCACTGAAGCTTTCTTT.

The CDR3 loop reads CASSFRESIQYF. In DNA form, the CDR3 reads TGTGCCAGCAGTTTCAGGGAGAGCATTCAGTACTTC. The gene calls are TRBV28 and TRBJ2-4; tentatively, D is TRBD1 or TRBD2 (5 bases each). The ends were cut back, 3 bases at V and 9 bases at J, with 9 bases in the middle. This CDR3 is 12 amino acids long. CDR1 is MDHEN and CDR2 is SYDVKM in the germline V gene.

The chain joins TRBV7-9 to TRBJ1-1; D is possibly TRBD1 (5 bases). The CDR3 is 16 residues long. Trimming stripped 3 bases from V and 2 bases from J, with 16 bases between. Germline V gene data show CDR1 as SEHNR and CDR2 as FQNEAQ (reference sequence). CDR3 residues: CASSLGGGLTNTEAFF. In nucleotides, the CDR3 is TGTGCCAGCAGCTTGGGGGGAGGACTGACAAACACTGAAGCTTTCTTT. The complete variable domain, with remaining parts taken from reference TRBV7-9 and TRBJ1-1, reads DTGVSQNPRHKITKRGQNVTFRCDPISEHNRLYWYRQTLGQGPEFLTYFQNEAQLEKSRLLSDRFSAERPKGSFSTLEIQRTEQGDSAMYLCASSLGGGLTNTEAFFGQGTRLTVV.

At least ten counts were recorded for this clonotype. The V call is TRBV5-1, the J call TRBJ2-3; no clear D gene. Germline CDR1 and CDR2: SGHRS and YFSETQ. V was cut by 2 bases and J by 1 base, with 8 bases left in between. This CDR3 spans 14 amino acids. Here the CDR3 reads CASSFRQGTDTQYF. The CDR3 DNA is TGCGCCAGCAGCTTCAGGCAAGGCACAGATACGCAGTATTTT.

This chain links TRBV7-3 with TRBJ2-3; TRBD2 matches 8 bases. The V gene end was trimmed by 4 bases and the J gene end by 0 bases; junction bases not matched to a gene: 9. CDR1 is SGHTA and CDR2 is FQGTGA in the germline V gene. This CDR3 is built from 17 residues. The CDR3 is CASSSLGGGPSTDTQYF. The CDR3 nucleotides read TGTGCCAGCAGCTCTTTGGGCGGGGGGCCCAGCACAGATACGCAGTATTTT.

This clonotype showed up just a few times. This chain links TRBV7-2 with TRBJ2-3; D remains ambiguous. Germline CDR1 SGHTA, CDR2 FQGNSA. The germline V and J ends were trimmed by 5 bases and 5 bases, with 8 bases remaining between them. The CDR3 is 12 amino acids. The CDR3 loop reads CASSPGEDTQYF. The CDR3 coding sequence is TGTGCCAGCAGCCCCGGAGAAGATACGCAGTATTTT.

This clonotype was observed at least ten times. The V call is TRBV12-3 or TRBV12-4, the J call TRBJ1-5; D gene ambiguous. The CDR3 length is 14 residues. V was clipped by 7 bases and J by 3 bases, with 13 bases between them. The chain's CDR3 is CASNIDGDNQPQHF. The CDR3 DNA sequence: TGTGCCAGCAACATCGACGGAGACAATCAGCCCCAGCATTTT.

The sample holds many counts of this clonotype. The V call is TRBV18, the J call TRBJ1-6; 9 nucleotides line up with TRBD1. This CDR3 contains 15 residues. After removal of 5 bases from V and 10 bases from J, the junction contained 9 bases not matched to a gene. The germline V gene encodes CDR1 KGHSH and CDR2 LQKENI. CDR3 sequence reads: CASSTRTGEGSPLHF. The CDR3 DNA reads as TGTGCCAGCTCAACGAGGACAGGGGAAGGCTCACCCCTCCACTTT.

This clonotype was counted only a few times. The chain has TRBV28 and TRBJ1-5, with D possibly TRBD1 on 6 matching bases. Germline values: CDR1 MDHEN, CDR2 SYDVKM. The CDR3 loop spans 14 amino acids. With 4 bases removed from V and 6 bases from J, the gap between germline ends came to 13 bases. The CDR3 region has the DNA TGTGCCAGCAGTTCCAGGGGAGATGGTCAGCCCCAGCATTTT. This codes for CASSSRGDGQPQHF.